The rows below give T cell receptor beta chains drawn from one sample of a study of shared clonotypes between healthy human individuals. The protocol was immunoSEQ multiplex PCR, while the TCRdb copy is restricted to in-frame clones and leaves out a portion. The sample carries some 2,500,000 clones, about nine tenths recorded once. Input material: naive CD4+ T cells from PBMCs. The receptors come from a man younger than 35 in good health. Some clones in this sample may be carry-over from other donors' samples. Both conserved end residues are part of each CDR3. D genes are given only for firm matches. Clone size is stated in some rows and not others, as once, few, many or a class when expanded.

J	size	V	D	DNA	CDR3
TRBJ2-1	.	TRBV5-4	TRBD2	TGTGCCAGCACCGCGGGGACTAAACCTAATGAGCAGTTCTTC	CASTAGTKPNEQFF
TRBJ2-3	once	TRBV9	.	TGTGCCAGCAGCGTAGCTGCACAGGGCACAGATACGCAGTATTTT	CASSVAAQGTDTQYF
TRBJ1-3	once	TRBV28	.	TGTGCCAGCAGTGGAAGGGGCACCATATATTTT	CASSGRGTIYF
TRBJ1-1	.	TRBV30	.	TGTGCCTGGATTAGCGTAGGGGACGAAGCTTTCTTT	CAWISVGDEAFF
TRBJ1-4	.	TRBV30	.	TGTGCCTGGAGTGTAAGGCGGCCATCGGAACTGTTTTTT	CAWSVRRPSELFF
TRBJ2-3	.	TRBV5-4	.	TGTGCCAGCAGCCTGCAGCCCGAGTTACCGGCAGATACGCAGTATTTT	CASSLQPELPADTQYF
TRBJ2-6	.	TRBV5-1	.	TGCGCCAGCACCCCCACAGGGTATGGGGCCAACGTCCTGACTTTC	CASTPTGYGANVLTF
TRBJ2-1	.	TRBV28	TRBD2	TGTGCCAGCAGTAACGGGAGGGCCGTCTACAATGAGCAGTTCTTC	CASSNGRAVYNEQFF
TRBJ2-5	.	TRBV9	.	TGTGCCAGCAGCGTTATCGACAGGCCAGAGACCCAGTACTTC	CASSVIDRPETQYF
TRBJ2-2	once	TRBV7-2	.	TGTGCCAGCAGCTCCAGACAGGCCGGGGAGCTGTTTTTT	CASSSRQAGELFF
TRBJ2-2	.	TRBV5-1	TRBD1	TGCGCCAGCAGCTTAACCGGGACAGGGTCCACCGGGGAGCTGTTTTTT	CASSLTGTGSTGELFF
TRBJ2-5	once	TRBV5-1	.	TGCGCCAGCAGTGAGGGACTTACGACAGAGACCCAGTACTTC	CASSEGLTTETQYF
TRBJ2-1	.	TRBV28	TRBD2	TGTGCCAGCAGTAGCGGGAGGCCGCGCAATGAGCAGTTCTTC	CASSSGRPRNEQFF
TRBJ2-5	.	TRBV28	TRBD2	TGTGCCAGAGAGGCCTGTTTGGCCCTTGGGAGGGAAGGTCCGTCGGAGACCCAGTACTTC	CAREACLALGREGPSETQYF
TRBJ1-5	once	TRBV7-6	TRBD1	TGTGCCAGCAGCTCCCAGGGGGCAGGGCAGCCCCAGCATTTT	CASSSQGAGQPQHF
TRBJ2-3	once	TRBV15	.	TGTGCCACCAGCAGAGTGGCCGCAGATACGCAGTATTTT	CATSRVAADTQYF
TRBJ1-1	few	TRBV6-5	.	TGTGCCAACCCCAGATGCGGGGACACTGAAGCTTTCTTT	CANPRCGDTEAFF
TRBJ1-5	.	TRBV27	.	TGTGCCAGCAGACCACTCGGGACGGGGAATCAGCCCCAGCATTTT	CASRPLGTGNQPQHF
TRBJ1-1	.	TRBV4-2	TRBD1	TGTGCCAGCAGCCACCCGAGGGGGCTCATGAACACTGAAGCTTTCTTT	CASSHPRGLMNTEAFF
TRBJ1-3	once	TRBV14	.	TGTGCCAGCAGCCATCTCTACACCATATATTTT	CASSHLYTIYF
TRBJ1-2	.	TRBV5-5	TRBD1	TGTGCCAGCAGCTTGCAGGGGGCTGCGTATGGCTACACCTTC	CASSLQGAAYGYTF
TRBJ1-3	.	TRBV30	.	TGTGCCTGGAGTGTCTATGGAAACACCATATATTTT	CAWSVYGNTIYF
TRBJ1-2	.	TRBV6-1	.	TGTGCCAGCAGTTCCCGACTATATGGCTACACCTTC	CASSSRLYGYTF
TRBJ2-7	once	TRBV28	TRBD1	TGTGCCAGCAGCCGACAGGGCGGCTACGAGCAGTACTTC	CASSRQGGYEQYF
TRBJ2-3	.	TRBV6-4	.	TGTGCCAGCAGTGTCCACTACGGGGGCACAGATACGCAGTATTTT	CASSVHYGGTDTQYF
TRBJ1-1	.	TRBV28	TRBD1	TGTGCCAGCAGTTTACGGACAGGGGTGGGAAGCGCTGAAGCTTTCTTT	CASSLRTGVGSAEAFF
TRBJ1-5	.	TRBV13	.	TGTGCCAGCAGCTTAGGTGGGCCCAATCAGCCCCAGCATTTT	CASSLGGPNQPQHF
TRBJ1-2	.	TRBV4-1	.	TGCGCCAGCAGCCAAAAGGTTGGGGGGGGTGGCTACACCTTC	CASSQKVGGGGYTF
TRBJ1-2	once	TRBV6-5	.	TGTGCCAGCAGTTACTCGAACAGGGCAAACTATGGCTACACCTTC	CASSYSNRANYGYTF
TRBJ1-3	.	TRBV30	.	TGTGCCTGGACTACAGGGCGCTCTGGAAACACCATATATTTT	CAWTTGRSGNTIYF
TRBJ1-2	.	TRBV2	.	TGTGCCAGCAGGGAGTCACCCGGGGGCTACACCTTC	CASRESPGGYTF
TRBJ2-2	.	TRBV20-1	.	TGCAGTGCTACTAGCCCCGGGGAGCTGTTTTTT	CSATSPGELFF